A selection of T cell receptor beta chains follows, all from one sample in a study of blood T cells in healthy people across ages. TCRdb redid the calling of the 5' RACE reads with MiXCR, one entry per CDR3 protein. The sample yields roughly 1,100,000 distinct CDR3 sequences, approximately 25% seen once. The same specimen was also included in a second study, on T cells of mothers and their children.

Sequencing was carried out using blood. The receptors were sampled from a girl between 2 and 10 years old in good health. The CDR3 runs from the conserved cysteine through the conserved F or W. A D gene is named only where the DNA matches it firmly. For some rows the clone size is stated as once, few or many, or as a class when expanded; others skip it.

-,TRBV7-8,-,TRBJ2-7,TGTGCCAGCAGCTGGGGGGGGACAGCTACCTACGAGCAGTACTTC,CASSWGGTATYEQYF
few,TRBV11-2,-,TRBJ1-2,TGTGCCAGCAGCTTAGATCGAGGGTTTGGCTACACCTTC,CASSLDRGFGYTF
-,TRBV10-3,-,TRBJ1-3,TGTGCCATCAGTGCTTCCAGGGGCAACTCTGGAAACACCATATATTTT,CAISASRGNSGNTIYF
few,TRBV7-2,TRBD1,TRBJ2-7,TGTGCCAGCAGCTTAGTGGGGACAGGCCCCCGGTTTCAGTACTTC,CASSLVGTGPRFQYF
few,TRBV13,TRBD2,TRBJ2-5,TGTGCCAGCACCTCTAGCGGGGGGTACCAAGAGACCCAGTACTTC,CASTSSGGYQETQYF
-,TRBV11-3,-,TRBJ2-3,TGTGCCAGCAGCTCTCGGGAAGGGGGATGGAGCACAGATACGCAGTATTTT,CASSSREGGWSTDTQYF
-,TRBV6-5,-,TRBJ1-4,TGTGCCAGCAGCATAACCAACGGGGGGCGAAAACTGTTTTTT,CASSITNGGRKLFF
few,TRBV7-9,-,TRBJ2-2,TGTGCCAGCAGCCCATTTGGGCAGTCCGGGGAGCTGTTTTTT,CASSPFGQSGELFF
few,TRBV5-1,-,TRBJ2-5,TGCGCCAGCAGCTTTGGGGCTGGGACTCACCAAGAGACCCAGTACTTC,CASSFGAGTHQETQYF
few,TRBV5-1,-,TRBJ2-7,TGCGCCAGCAGCTTCACCGGGACATACTACGAGCAGTACTTC,CASSFTGTYYEQYF
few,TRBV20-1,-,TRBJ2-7,TGCAGTGCTAGAGGGTACTTAAGGACCGAGCAGTACTTC,CSARGYLRTEQYF
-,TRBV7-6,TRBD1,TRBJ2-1,TGTGCCAGCAGCTCCCAGGGACAGGGGGCGTCGGATGAGCAGTTCTTC,CASSSQGQGASDEQFF
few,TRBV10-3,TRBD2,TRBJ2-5,TGTGCCATCAGCGACCTGACTAGCGGCCAAGAGACCCAGTACTTC,CAISDLTSGQETQYF
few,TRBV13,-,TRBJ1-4,TGTGCCAGCAGCCAAAACAGGGTGGGGGATGAAAAACTGTTTTTT,CASSQNRVGDEKLFF
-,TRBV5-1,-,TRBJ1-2,TGCGCCAGCAGCTTGCCCAGGGAGGGCTACACCTTC,CASSLPREGYTF
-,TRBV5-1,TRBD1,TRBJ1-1,TGCGCCAGCAGCTTCGACAGGGTAGGAGGTACTGCTTTCTTT,CASSFDRVGGTAFF
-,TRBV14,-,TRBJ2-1,TGTGCCAGCAACCAAGATCTTCAGGGAAAGCAGTTCTTC,CASNQDLQGKQFF
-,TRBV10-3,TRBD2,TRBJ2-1,TGTGCCATTGGGACTAGCGGGAGCAATGAGCAGTTCTTC,CAIGTSGSNEQFF
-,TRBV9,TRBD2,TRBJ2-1,TGTGCCAGCAGCGCTGAACTAGCGGGGGGGCTGGAGGAGCAGTTCTTC,CASSAELAGGLEEQFF
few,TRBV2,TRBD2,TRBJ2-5,TGTGCCAGCAGTGAAAAGGGACTAGTCCAAGAGACCCAGTACTTC,CASSEKGLVQETQYF
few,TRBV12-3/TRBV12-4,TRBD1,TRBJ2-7,TGTGCCAGCAGTTGGGACAGGGAATCACCGTACGAGCAGTACTTC,CASSWDRESPYEQYF
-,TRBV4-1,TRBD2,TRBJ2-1,TGCGCCAGCAGCCAACCAACTAGCGGGGGGGCCAATGAGCAGTTCTTC,CASSQPTSGGANEQFF
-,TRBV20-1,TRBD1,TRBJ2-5,TGCAGTGCCCGACAGGGAGCGGCGTACTTC,CSARQGAAYF
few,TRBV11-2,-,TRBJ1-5,TGTGCCAGCAGCACGGACAGCTATAGCAATCAGCCCCAGCATTTT,CASSTDSYSNQPQHF
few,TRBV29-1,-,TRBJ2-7,TGCAGCGTCAAAAGGGGACTCCCGGAAAGCTACGAGCAGTACTTC,CSVKRGLPESYEQYF
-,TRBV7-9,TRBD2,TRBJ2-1,TGTGCCAGCAGCTCCGCCCCGTTGGGGGGGGCCTACAATGAGCAGTTCTTC,CASSSAPLGGAYNEQFF
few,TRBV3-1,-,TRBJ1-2,TGTGCCAGCAGCCCGCAAGGGGTGTGGGGCTACACCTTC,CASSPQGVWGYTF
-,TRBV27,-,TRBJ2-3,TGTGCCAGCAGTTCCTGGGAGATAGCGATGGAGGGTACGCAGTATTTT,CASSSWEIAMEGTQYF
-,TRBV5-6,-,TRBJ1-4,TGTGCCAGCAGCTTGAATGGGCTAACTAATGAAAAACTGTTTTTT,CASSLNGLTNEKLFF
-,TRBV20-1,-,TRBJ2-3,TGCAGTGCTAGGGTCGTGGGATCAGATACGCAGTATTTT,CSARVVGSDTQYF
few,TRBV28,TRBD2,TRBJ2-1,TGTGCCAGCAGTCGGACTAGCGGGACCCTTAATGAGCAGTTCTTC,CASSRTSGTLNEQFF
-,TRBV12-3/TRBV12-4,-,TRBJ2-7,TGTGCCAGCGGGAGTGAGGGGAACTACTACGAGCAGTACTTC,CASGSEGNYYEQYF
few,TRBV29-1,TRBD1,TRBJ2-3,TGCAGCGTTGAAGTCTACGAACAGGGGGACACAGATACGCAGTATTTT,CSVEVYEQGDTDTQYF
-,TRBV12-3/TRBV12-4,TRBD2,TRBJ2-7,TGTGCCAGCAGCTCTCTTAGCGGGAGCGACGAGCAGTACTTC,CASSSLSGSDEQYF
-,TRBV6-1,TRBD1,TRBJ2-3,TGTGCCAGCATGACAGGGAATGGGGGCACAGATACGCAGTATTTT,CASMTGNGGTDTQYF
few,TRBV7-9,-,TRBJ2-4,TGTGCCAGCAGCTTAGTCTCAGGACTCTTGGGGAATAAAAACATTCAGTACTTC,CASSLVSGLLGNKNIQYF
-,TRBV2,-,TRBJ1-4,TGTGCCAGTCAAGGAGGAGAAAAACTGTTTTTT,CASQGGEKLFF
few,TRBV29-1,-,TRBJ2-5,TGCAGCGAAAGGGGGCAAGAGACCCAGTACTTC,CSERGQETQYF
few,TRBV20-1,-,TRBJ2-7,TGCAGTGCTAGAGGTCCAGGGACCCCCTCCTACGAGCAGTACTTC,CSARGPGTPSYEQYF
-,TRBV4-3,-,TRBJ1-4,TGCGCCAGCAGCCAAGCCTTGGCGGCCCCGCGGGAAAAACTGTTTTTT,CASSQALAAPREKLFF
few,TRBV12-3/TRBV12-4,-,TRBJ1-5,TGTGCCAGCAGTTTTCTTAGGTGGGGTCAGCCCCAGCATTTT,CASSFLRWGQPQHF
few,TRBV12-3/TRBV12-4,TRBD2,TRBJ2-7,TGTGCCAGCAGTCCTCCGGGACTAGCGAACTACGAGCAGTACTTC,CASSPPGLANYEQYF
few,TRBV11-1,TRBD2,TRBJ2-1,TGTGCCAGCAGCTTAGCGGGAGGGGGACTAGCCGGATTCAATGAGCAGTTCTTC,CASSLAGGGLAGFNEQFF
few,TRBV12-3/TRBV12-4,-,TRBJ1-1,TGTGCCAGCAGTCCTCAGGGAATCGAAGCTTTCTTT,CASSPQGIEAFF
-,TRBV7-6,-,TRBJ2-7,TGTGCCAGCAGCGGGGAGACCTACGAGCAGTACTTC,CASSGETYEQYF
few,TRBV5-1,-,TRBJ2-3,TGCGCCAGCAGCTTGTTATCCCTAGCGAGCACAGATACGCAGTATTTT,CASSLLSLASTDTQYF
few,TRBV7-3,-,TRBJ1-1,TGTGCCAGCAGGACCCTCGGGAGGGGTACTGAAGCTTTCTTT,CASRTLGRGTEAFF
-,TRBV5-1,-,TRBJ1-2,TGCGCCAGCAGCTTGGAATCGGCTGGCTACACCTTC,CASSLESAGYTF
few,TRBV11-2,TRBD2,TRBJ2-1,TGTGCCAGCAGGCTAGCGGGAGGTCTTTACAATGAGCAGTTCTTC,CASRLAGGLYNEQFF
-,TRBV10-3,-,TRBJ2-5,TGTGCCATCAGTGGGCGTGACAACCCCCAAGAGACCCAGTACTTC,CAISGRDNPQETQYF
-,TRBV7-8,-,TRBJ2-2,TGTGCCAGCAGCAGAGTGGACGGGGGCATCACCGGGGAGCTGTTTTTT,CASSRVDGGITGELFF
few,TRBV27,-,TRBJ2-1,TGTGCCAGCAGCCCAACTAAGGGCGGGTACAATGAGCAGTTCTTC,CASSPTKGGYNEQFF
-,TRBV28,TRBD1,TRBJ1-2,TGTGCCAGCAGTTCAAATGGACAGGGGGGTCGTGGCTACACCTTC,CASSSNGQGGRGYTF
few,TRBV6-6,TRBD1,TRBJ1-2,TGTGCCAGCAGTTCAGACGACAGGGAATTTGGCTACACCTTC,CASSSDDREFGYTF
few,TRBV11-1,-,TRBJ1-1,TGTGCCAGCAGCTCGAGACAGGCAATGAACACTGAAGCTTTCTTT,CASSSRQAMNTEAFF